This is a list of T cell receptor beta chains from one sample in a study of cytomegalovirus exposure and HLA in healthy donors. The method was immunoSEQ multiplex PCR; TCRdb's version includes in-frame clones alone and lacks a portion of them. The sample holds nearly 65,000 clones; around 73% are singletons and the top ten take 5% to 7%. The sequencing input was PBMCs. Receptors were obtained from a man aged 50-59 years in good health and CMV-seronegative. Both conserved end residues are part of each CDR3.

J: NA
V: TRBV4-2
CDR3: CASSPPTGVEQYF

J: TRBJ2-5
V: TRBV5-1
CDR3: CASSLRLAGAPLQVETQYF

J: TRBJ2-1
V: TRBV13
CDR3: CASSLGPLGGAGNEQFF

J: TRBJ2-3
V: TRBV11-1
CDR3: CASSFRSGGGAWGTQYF

J: TRBJ2-3
V: TRBV10-3
CDR3: CAISEGWGETQYF

J: TRBJ2-1
V: TRBV7-3
CDR3: CASSLSAGQAYNEQFF

J: TRBJ1-2
V: TRBV6-1
CDR3: CASRLEGAANYGYTF

J: TRBJ1-6
V: TRBV9
CDR3: CASSEVMGPNSPLHF

J: TRBJ1-3
V: TRBV7-3
CDR3: CASSDRFGNTIYF

J: TRBJ2-1
V: TRBV9
CDR3: CASSVWGGNEQFF

J: TRBJ2-1
V: TRBV5-1
CDR3: CASATGNEQFF

J: TRBJ2-2
V: TRBV29-1
CDR3: CSVIPIITGSTGELFF

J: TRBJ2-5
V: TRBV5-1
CDR3: CASSQRGLLETQYF

J: TRBJ1-5
V: TRBV6-1
CDR3: CASSGGRAGGNQPQHF

J: TRBJ2-3
V: TRBV7-8
CDR3: CASSLDSGGDLDTQYF

J: TRBJ1-2
V: TRBV11-2
CDR3: CASRSQGQGRVGLGYTF

J: TRBJ1-2
V: TRBV18
CDR3: CASSPPVGPQGEGYTF

J: TRBJ2-2
V: TRBV7-8
CDR3: CASSQGGGAAGELFF

J: TRBJ1-1
V: TRBV5-1
CDR3: CASSLVGQGMNTEAFF

J: TRBJ2-7
V: TRBV2
CDR3: CASKGTYLSYEQYF

J: TRBJ1-1
V: TRBV14
CDR3: CASSQGWGGTEAFF

J: TRBJ1-5
V: TRBV7-8
CDR3: CASSEQGLQPQHF

J: TRBJ1-2
V: TRBV27
CDR3: CASSLRAGLNGYTF

J: TRBJ1-5
V: TRBV6-1
CDR3: CASSDDRRSNQPQHF